These T cell receptor beta chains were read from a single sample in a study of shared clonotypes between healthy human individuals. Clones were read by immunoSEQ multiplex PCR, and TCRdb kept only the in-frame ones, dropping some. The sample shows about 2.1 million clones, about 93% of them seen only once. The material sequenced was naive CD8+ T cells from PBMCs. The origin of the receptors is a man aged 18 to 29 in good health. Some clones in this sample may be carry-over from other donors' samples. The CDR3 runs from the conserved cysteine through the conserved F or W. D genes are given only for firm matches. Clone size, where shown, is once, few, many, or a class for clones that have expanded.

TRBJ2-7 TRBV19 TRBD1 - CASSTWDRDDYEQYF TGTGCCAGTAGTACCTGGGACAGGGACGACTACGAGCAGTACTTC
TRBJ1-5 TRBV27 TRBD1 - CASSPPPTGGEGNQPQHF TGTGCCAGCAGTCCCCCCCCGACAGGGGGCGAAGGGAATCAGCCCCAGCATTTT
TRBJ2-7 TRBV6-5 - once CASSTDSDYEQYF TGTGCCAGCAGTACAGACAGCGATTACGAGCAGTACTTC
TRBJ2-7 TRBV29-1 - - CSVVTDYEQYF TGCAGCGTTGTGACAGACTACGAGCAGTACTTC
TRBJ2-1 TRBV7-9 TRBD1 - CASSLGWDRAYNEQFF TGTGCCAGCAGCTTGGGGTGGGACAGAGCTTATAATGAGCAGTTCTTC
TRBJ2-7 TRBV27 - once CASSLTPSRSSTTQYF TGTGCCAGCAGCCTTACCCCCAGCCGGAGTTCTACGACGCAGTACTTC
TRBJ1-5 TRBV6-5 - - CASSYQGSNQPQHF TGTGCCAGCAGTTACCAGGGTAGCAATCAGCCCCAGCATTTT
TRBJ2-7 TRBV10-3 TRBD1 once CAISDRQGPYEQYF TGTGCCATCAGTGACCGACAGGGGCCCTACGAGCAGTACTTC
TRBJ2-2 TRBV7-3 - - CASSLEVSLAFNTGELFF TGTGCCAGCAGCTTAGAGGTTTCGCTAGCTTTTAACACCGGGGAGCTGTTTTTT
TRBJ2-2 TRBV7-8 TRBD2 once CASSGRRAGGTGELFF TGTGCCAGCAGCGGCCGTCGCGCGGGGGGCACCGGGGAGCTGTTTTTT
TRBJ2-4 TRBV6-1 - - CASRPDSYGGNIQYF TGTGCCAGCAGACCGGACTCATATGGGGGAAACATTCAGTACTTC
TRBJ2-6 TRBV27 TRBD1 - CASSLTGYSSGANVLTF TGTGCCAGCAGTTTGACAGGGTACAGCTCTGGGGCCAACGTCCTGACTTTC
TRBJ2-1 TRBV5-4 - - CASSLGGGGEQFF TGTGCCAGCAGCTTGGGGGGAGGAGGTGAGCAGTTCTTC
TRBJ2-7 TRBV5-5 - - CASSLRAGRAYEQYF TGTGCCAGCAGCTTGAGGGCAGGGAGAGCGTACGAGCAGTACTTC
TRBJ2-7 TRBV6-6 - - CASSQGWADSYEQYF TGTGCCAGCAGCCAGGGATGGGCAGACTCCTACGAGCAGTACTTC
TRBJ2-1 TRBV19 - once CASSIVWAGHNEQFF TGTGCCAGTAGTATAGTATGGGCGGGGCACAATGAGCAGTTCTTC
TRBJ2-1 TRBV29-1 - - CSVFLWVVNEQFF TGCAGCGTATTTCTCTGGGTCGTCAATGAGCAGTTCTTC
TRBJ2-5 TRBV2 TRBD1 - CASTVDRVARETQYF TGTGCCAGCACCGTGGACAGGGTTGCCCGAGAGACCCAGTACTTC
TRBJ1-4 TRBV16 - - CASRGSATNEKLFF TGTGCCAGCAGAGGGTCAGCAACTAATGAAAAACTGTTTTTT
TRBJ1-2 TRBV28 - - CASSPRRGWDGGYGYTF TGTGCCAGCAGTCCCCGCCGGGGATGGGACGGGGGCTATGGCTACACCTTC
TRBJ2-2 TRBV7-9 TRBD1 - CASSFPPGQRSTGELFF TGTGCCAGCAGCTTCCCCCCGGGACAGAGGTCCACCGGGGAGCTGTTTTTT
TRBJ2-1 TRBV4-2 TRBD2 - CASSQELAQYNEQFF TGTGCCAGCAGCCAAGAACTAGCGCAATACAATGAGCAGTTCTTC
TRBJ1-1 TRBV5-1 - - CASSLIAGRGTTEAFF TGCGCCAGCAGCTTGATCGCTGGTCGGGGGACTACTGAAGCTTTCTTT
TRBJ2-7 TRBV7-6 TRBD2 - CASSWTSGRTDEQYF TGTGCCAGCAGCTGGACTAGCGGGAGAACCGACGAGCAGTACTTC
TRBJ2-3 TRBV27 - - CASALLQQSTDTQYF TGTGCCAGCGCCCTCTTACAACAAAGCACAGATACGCAGTATTTT
TRBJ1-2 TRBV18 - - CASSPPPSGYNYGYTF TGTGCCAGCTCACCACCCCCATCCGGTTATAACTATGGCTACACCTTC
TRBJ2-1 TRBV27 - - CASSLSASQHNEQFF TGTGCCAGCAGTTTATCGGCTAGCCAACACAATGAGCAGTTCTTC
TRBJ2-7 TRBV5-1 TRBD2 - CASSAKGLAGRTYNSYEQYF TGCGCCAGCAGCGCAAAGGGACTAGCGGGACGAACCTACAACTCCTACGAGCAGTACTTC
TRBJ1-2 TRBV7-3 TRBD1 - CASSLGGTDYGYTF TGTGCCAGCAGCTTAGGGGGGACAGACTATGGCTACACCTTC
TRBJ2-7 TRBV7-3 TRBD2 - CASSLTSSGTSEQYF TGTGCCAGCAGCTTAACGTCTAGCGGGACTAGCGAGCAGTACTTC
TRBJ1-4 TRBV28 - once CASSSYRVTNEKLFF TGTGCCAGCAGTTCTTACAGGGTAACTAATGAAAAACTGTTTTTT
TRBJ2-6 TRBV27 - - CASSLAGANVLTF TGTGCCAGCAGTTTAGCAGGGGCCAACGTCCTGACTTTC
TRBJ2-1 TRBV28 - - CASTGWGDNEQFF TGTGCCAGCACGGGGTGGGGAGATAATGAGCAGTTCTTC
TRBJ2-3 TRBV6-1 - - CASSEDLTSGTQYF TGTGCCAGCAGTGAAGACCTAACCTCGGGTACGCAGTATTTT
TRBJ2-3 TRBV11-2 - - CASSPGDTQYF TGTGCCAGCAGCCCCGGAGATACGCAGTATTTT
TRBJ2-7 TRBV29-1 - - CSAGGDGSSYEQYF TGCAGCGCGGGTGGGGACGGGTCTTCCTACGAGCAGTACTTT